This entry concerns a single T cell receptor beta chain. No antigen is known for it. The sample originates from a study of T-cell memory formation after mild COVID-19. Study-level results: The pre-infection memory compartment contained some responding clones, suggesting cross-reactive memory joined. A second wave expanding day 15 to 37 was CD4+-biased; contracting clones were balanced.

TCR alpha and TCR beta cDNA libraries with sample barcodes and UMIs came from 5'RACE using constant-segment primers. Using its own MiXCR run on the 5' RACE reads, TCRdb lists one record per CDR3 protein. The sample lists more than 250,000 distinct CDR3 sequences, about 20% occurring once. The CDR3 has 16 amino acids. The germline V and J ends were trimmed by 2 bases and 2 bases, with 14 bases remaining between them. The chain carries TRBV12-3 or TRBV12-4 and TRBJ2-3; tentatively, D is TRBD1 (6 bases). Sample: PBMCs or a T cell subset sorted from them (not recorded which). The sequence came from a man younger than 35 who had mild COVID-19 (a few samples of this study predate the infection). Cell type and time point are not known. This chain's CDR3 is CASSLTPQGLTDTQYF. The CDR3 DNA reads TGTGCCAGCAGTTTAACACCACAGGGTCTCACAGATACGCAGTATTTT.